Reported below is one T cell receptor beta chain. As yet, its antigen is unknown. Documented time point: pretreatment peripheral blood. The table came from immunoSEQ multiplex PCR; TCRdb's copy has only in-frame clones and leaves some out. The data show tens of thousands of clones, approximately 84% seen once. The CDR3 loop spans 17 amino acids. Unmatched junction bases numbered 16, after V lost 4 bases and J lost 8 bases. Germline-derived CDR1 and CDR2 are KGHSH and LQKENI. The data were taken from a study of PD-L1 blockade in urothelial cancer. Notes on the study in general: When measured at 3 weeks, tumor-associated blood clones expanded more in durable-benefit patients.

This material consisted of PBMCs, taken around atezolizumab (anti-PD-L1) treatment. The sequence came from a man in his fifties or sixties with urothelial cancer. V is TRBV18 and J is TRBJ1-2; 10 nucleotides agree with TRBD1. CDR3 amino acids: CASSLGTGAARFSGYTF. DNA for the CDR3: TGTGCCAGCTCACTCGGGACAGGGGCGGCCCGTTTCTCGGGCTACACCTTC.